These 10 T cell receptor beta chains share one sample of origin, sequenced in a study of shared clonotypes between healthy human individuals. Assay used: immunoSEQ multiplex PCR; TCRdb lists only in-frame clones, some missing. The sample lists some 1,100,000 clones, around 82% occurring once. The sequenced material came from memory CD4+ T cells from PBMCs. The subset is: CD45RA-negative fraction. The receptors derive from a young man in good health. Some clones in this sample may be carry-over from other donors' samples.

This clone showed up just once. The same CDR3 arises from other DNA sequences in this sample as well. CDR3 bases: TGCGCCAGCAGCTTGGAGGCGGGGGCTAATGAAAAACTGTTTTTT. It translates to CASSLEAGANEKLFF. The chain uses TRBV5-1 and TRBJ1-4, with D maybe TRBD1 (5 bases). Trimming stripped 0 bases from V and 3 bases from J, with 9 bases between. The CDR3 contains 15 residues. CDR1 is SGHRS, CDR2 YFSETQ, per germline.

The gene calls are TRBV7-2 and TRBJ1-2, with D tentatively TRBD1 (5 bases). The CDR3 has 12 amino acids. CDR1 and CDR2 from the germline V gene are SGHTA and FQGNSA. Trimming left V 5 bases short and J 8 bases short, with 12 bases between. In DNA, the CDR3 is TGTGCCAGCAGCCCCGGGGGGGACGGCTACACCTTC. Its translation is CASSPGGDGYTF.

This clone was counted once. Within the sample, other DNA sequences also encode this same CDR3. The rearrangement joins TRBV5-1 to TRBJ1-3; D perhaps matches TRBD1 (5 bases). V lost 1 base to trimming and J lost 2 bases, with 10 bases between them. Germline assignment: CDR1 SGHRS and CDR2 YFSETQ. This CDR3 region has 15 residues. The CDR3 nucleotides are TGCGCCAGCAGCTTGAGTGGGGGACCTGGAAACACCATATATTTT. Amino acid sequence: CASSLSGGPGNTIYF.

V is TRBV2 and J is TRBJ2-7; tentatively, D is TRBD1 (5 bases). Germline CDR1 SNHLY, CDR2 FYNNEI. This CDR3 region has 15 residues. Trimming shortened V by 3 bases and J by 4 bases, and 16 bases separated the two germline ends. The CDR3 sequence is CASSEGRTKGYEQYF. The CDR3 DNA is TGTGCCAGCAGTGAGGGCCGGACAAAGGGATACGAGCAGTACTTC.

The rearrangement joins TRBV4-3 to TRBJ2-3; D assignment may be TRBD1 or TRBD2 (5 bases each). Germline CDR1 and CDR2: LGHNA and YSLEER. The CDR3 sequence is 15 residues long. V dropped 0 bases and J dropped 6 bases, with 13 bases sitting between them. The CDR3 loop is CASSQDGARGDTQYF. For the CDR3, the DNA is TGCGCCAGCAGCCAAGATGGGGCCCGAGGGGATACGCAGTATTTT.

There are a few counts of this clone. The chain combines TRBV11-2 with TRBJ2-1; D uncertain. The germline V gene encodes CDR1 SGHAT and CDR2 FQNNGV. CDR3 size: 14 residues. With 5 bases removed from V and 4 bases from J, the gap between germline ends came to 12 bases. The CDR3 loop is CASSPFNGYNEQFF. The CDR3 DNA follows: TGTGCCAGCAGCCCTTTTAATGGGTACAATGAGCAGTTCTTC.

In regard to this clone: The same CDR3 arises from other DNA sequences in this sample as well. The rearrangement uses TRBV7-3 and TRBJ1-5; TRBD1 matches at 7 bases. The CDR3 extends over 13 amino acids. Germline-derived CDR1 and CDR2 are SGHTA and FQGTGA. V lost 2 bases to trimming and J lost 7 bases; unmatched junction nucleotides: 2. CDR3 in DNA: TGTGCCAGCAGCTTAGACAGGGACCAGCCCCAGCATTTT. Amino acid sequence: CASSLDRDQPQHF.

The chain carries TRBV10-1 and TRBJ2-7; D gene ambiguous. V shed 3 bases and J shed 4 bases, with 10 bases lying between them. Germline V gives CDR1 WNHNN, CDR2 SYGVQD (reference sequence). This CDR3 has 13 amino acids. CDR3 sequence (DNA): TGCGCCAGCAGTGAATGGTTGGGATACGAGCAGTACTTC. It yields the protein CASSEWLGYEQYF.

The chain joins TRBV10-2 to TRBJ2-1, with D hard to call. V shed 4 bases and J shed 13 bases, with 17 bases lying between them. The germline CDR1 and CDR2 sequences are WSHSY and SAAADI. The CDR3 consists of 13 residues. The CDR3 spells CASSAPNNPVQFF. The CDR3 coding sequence is TGCGCCAGCAGTGCCCCAAACAACCCAGTCCAGTTCTTC.

The rearrangement joins TRBV29-1 to TRBJ1-6; D remains ambiguous. The CDR3 is 14 residues long. Deletions cut 4 bases from V and 5 bases from J, with 12 bases between. In germline, CDR1 is SQVTM, CDR2 ANQGSEA. This CDR3 reads CSVAEGRDNSPLHF. The CDR3, as DNA: TGCAGCGTTGCCGAAGGGCGGGATAATTCACCCCTCCACTTT.